This entry describes one T cell receptor beta chain. Measured with immunoSEQ multiplex PCR; TCRdb has only the in-frame clones, and not every one. Here the sample spans roughly 250,000 clones, approximately 84% being singletons. V was shortened by 7 bases and J by 9 bases, with 19 bases between the two germline ends. The germline gives CDR1 SGHTA, CDR2 FQGNSA. The length of the CDR3 is 14 residues. This record comes from a study of blood T cell repertoires in COVID-19. The chain combines TRBV7-2 with TRBJ2-1; D gene unclear. The source material was peripheral blood. This TCR derives from a man over 45 with acute or convalescent COVID-19. CDR3 amino acids: CASNPVPLRSEQFF. The CDR3, as DNA: TGTGCCAGCAACCCAGTCCCATTGAGGAGTGAGCAGTTCTTC.